These 20 T cell receptor beta chains share one sample of origin, sequenced in a study of blood T cell repertoires in COVID-19. Profiled with immunoSEQ multiplex PCR; TCRdb holds only in-frame clones, not every one. This sample has about 210,000 clones, with 65% to 90% found just once. Sequencing used peripheral blood. The receptors shown here come from a man aged 50 to 60 with COVID-19, enrolled during active disease.

This clone turned up a few times. The rearrangement uses TRBV12-3 or TRBV12-4 and TRBJ2-7, with D tentatively TRBD1 (5 bases). The CDR3 is made up of 12 amino acids. Deletions cut 6 bases from V and 5 bases from J, with 11 bases between. CDR3 DNA sequence: TGTGCCAGCAGCGTGCGACAGAACGAGCAGTACTTC. Residues: CASSVRQNEQYF.

The chain joins TRBV18 to TRBJ1-4; 7 nucleotides agree with TRBD1. V shed 4 bases and J 2 bases; nucleotides not matched to a gene: 1. Germline CDR1 reads KGHSH; CDR2 reads LQKENI. This CDR3 contains 14 residues. CDR3 bases: TGTGCCAGCTCACAGACAGGGACTAATGAAAAACTGTTTTTT. Protein product: CASSQTGTNEKLFF.

The chain combines TRBV7-6 with TRBJ2-2; no clear D gene. The CDR3 is 15 residues long. Germline V lookup: CDR1 SGHVS, CDR2 FNYEAQ. V was trimmed by 5 bases and J by 2 bases, leaving 12 bases between them. The CDR3 DNA reads as TGTGCCAGCAGCCCAGAGGTTCTCAACACCGGGGAGCTGTTTTTT. Translating it yields CASSPEVLNTGELFF.

This rearrangement joins TRBV5-1 to TRBJ2-7, with D unresolved. This CDR3 spans 13 amino acids. The germline V gene has CDR1 SGHRS and CDR2 YFSETQ. V was cut by 1 base and J by 4 bases, with 9 bases left in between. The CDR3 here is CASSLTYGYEQYF. As DNA, the CDR3 is TGCGCCAGCAGCTTGACGTACGGGTACGAGCAGTACTTC.

The gene calls are TRBV3-1 (or the pseudogene TRBV3-2) and TRBJ2-6, with D maybe TRBD1 (6 bases). V was shortened by 5 bases and J by 0 bases, with 14 bases between the two germline ends. Germline V lookup: CDR1 LGHDT, CDR2 YNNKEL (reference sequence). The CDR3 consists of 17 residues. The CDR3 here is CASSRRTGSSGANVLTF. CDR3 sequence (DNA): TGTGCCAGCAGCAGACGAACAGGGAGCTCTGGGGCCAACGTCCTGACTTTC.

This chain uses TRBV6-5 with TRBJ2-5, with D hard to call. CDR3 size: 13 residues. V was shortened by 5 bases and J by 1 base, with 8 bases between the two germline ends. Germline lookup yields CDR1 MNHEY and CDR2 SVGAGI. CDR3: CASSLAAQETQYF. The CDR3 DNA is TGTGCCAGCAGTCTGGCGGCCCAAGAGACCCAGTACTTC.

This clone was seen at least ten times. J is TRBJ2-2 and V is TRBV18, with TRBD2 identical over 7 bases. This CDR3 has 16 residues. V shed 2 bases and J 1 base; nucleotides not matched to a gene: 4. Germline V lookup: CDR1 KGHSH, CDR2 LQKENI. The CDR3, as DNA: TGTGCCAGCTCACCATTTGCGGGGGTGAACACCGGGGAGCTGTTTTTT. It yields the protein CASSPFAGVNTGELFF.

V is TRBV5-1 and J is TRBJ2-1; 11 bases fit TRBD2. The CDR3 runs to 16 residues. V was clipped by 4 bases and J by 2 bases; unmatched bases: 5. The germline gives CDR1 SGHRS, CDR2 YFSETQ. Written as DNA, the CDR3 is TGCGCCAGCAGCGGGCTAGCGGGGGGCCCCTACAATGAGCAGTTCTTC. As protein: CASSGLAGGPYNEQFF.

The rearrangement uses TRBV28 and TRBJ1-4; 9 bases are a match to TRBD1. The CDR3 has 16 residues. The junction had 15 bases not matched to a gene; V was cut back by 5 bases and J by 11 bases. Germline CDR1 reads MDHEN; CDR2 reads SYDVKM. The CDR3 DNA sequence: TGTGCCAGCAGTATGAGCGGAGGGACAGGGCGAGGGAAACTGTTTTTT. The encoded protein is CASSMSGGTGRGKLFF. Based on the CDR3 plus reference TRBV28 and TRBJ1-4, the full variable domain is DVKVTQSSRYLVKRTGEKVFLECVQDMDHENMFWYRQDPGLGLRLIYFSYDVKMKEKGDIPEGYSVSREKKERFSLILESASTNQTSMYLCASSMSGGTGRGKLFFGSGTQLSVL.

This clone was seen ten or more times. The J gene is TRBJ2-1, the V gene TRBV1; TRBD2, the table's D call, lacks a check against the DNA. TRBV1 is recorded as a pseudogene. The CDR3 totals 15 residues. The CDR3 loop is CTSSQVASGGNEQFF. For the CDR3, the DNA is TGCACCAGCAGCCAAGTGGCTAGCGGGGGAAATGAGCAGTTCTTC.

The gene calls are TRBV11-2 and TRBJ2-5, with 10 positions matching TRBD2. Trimming took 8 bases from V and 6 from J; bases not matched to a gene: 6. The CDR3 is 13 residues long. Germline CDR1 and CDR2: SGHAT and FQNNGV. CDR3: CASGVAGGQTQYF. As DNA, the CDR3 is TGTGCCAGCGGGGTAGCGGGGGGACAGACCCAGTACTTC.

The rearrangement uses TRBV6-4 and TRBJ2-1, with 10 bases identical to TRBD1. This CDR3 spans 15 amino acids. Germline V gene data show CDR1 as MRHNA and CDR2 as SNTAGT. V lost 2 bases to trimming and J lost 5 bases; unmatched junction nucleotides: 3. The DNA for the CDR3 is TGTGCCAGCAGTGACGGACAGGGGGATCACAATGAGCAGTTCTTC. Its protein product is CASSDGQGDHNEQFF.

V gene TRBV6-5 combines with J gene TRBJ1-3; D is possibly TRBD1 (6 bases). CDR1 is MNHEY, CDR2 SVGAGI, per germline. Trimming took 8 bases from V and 0 from J, leaving 14 bases between them. The CDR3 totals 15 residues. The CDR3 loop is CASAEQGRSGNTIYF. The CDR3 bases are TGTGCCAGCGCCGAACAGGGCCGCTCTGGAAACACCATATATTTT.

The chain employs TRBV2 and TRBJ2-2, with a possible D match to TRBD2 (6 bases). The CDR3 consists of 14 residues. Germline loops: CDR1 SNHLY, CDR2 FYNNEI. The V end lost 2 bases, the J end lost 4 bases, and 8 bases lay between the germline ends. The CDR3: CASSELGGTGELFF. The DNA for the CDR3 is TGTGCCAGCAGTGAATTGGGAGGCACCGGGGAGCTGTTTTTT.

The V gene is TRBV7-9, the J gene TRBJ2-7; no firm D call. The CDR3 totals 13 residues. In germline, CDR1 is SEHNR, CDR2 FQNEAQ (reference sequence). V lost 1 base and J lost 3, with 7 bases in between. As DNA, the CDR3 is TGTGCCAGCAGCTTAGGGTTAGTCTACGAGCAGTACTTC. Protein sequence: CASSLGLVYEQYF.

The chain employs TRBV30 and TRBJ2-2, with 8 bases identical to TRBD2. V was pared by 4 bases and J by 9 bases, with 10 bases of the junction left unmatched. The CDR3 is 14 residues long. In germline, CDR1 is GTSNPN, CDR2 SVGIG (reference sequence). The CDR3 sequence is CAWTPGLVKRELFF. The CDR3 DNA sequence: TGTGCCTGGACTCCGGGACTAGTCAAGCGGGAGCTGTTTTTT.

This clone was seen a handful of times. The chain combines TRBV6-6 with TRBJ2-1; 9 bases are shared with TRBD2. The CDR3 covers 16 residues. Germline V lookup: CDR1 MNHNY, CDR2 SVGAGI (reference sequence). Trimming removed 2 bases from V and 7 bases from J; junction bases left unmatched: 9. CDR3 coding DNA: TGTGCCAGCAGTTACAACCGCGGGGGGGCACGGAATGAGCAGTTCTTC. It yields the protein CASSYNRGGARNEQFF.

The chain is built from TRBV3-1 (or the pseudogene TRBV3-2) and TRBJ1-2, with a weak D call TRBD1 (6 bases). The germline V gene encodes CDR1 LGHDT and CDR2 YNNKEL (reference sequence). CDR3 length: 13 residues. Trimming took 1 base from V and 10 from J, leaving 13 bases between them. In nucleotides, the CDR3 is TGTGCCAGCAGCCAAGGGACAGCCACGGCCTACACCTTC. Its translation: CASSQGTATAYTF.

The V gene is TRBV6-6, the J gene TRBJ2-1; D remains unclear. Germline V gene data show CDR1 as MNHNY and CDR2 as SVGAGI (reference sequence). The CDR3 spans 15 residues. With 2 bases removed from V and 4 bases from J, the gap between germline ends came to 12 bases. The CDR3 region has the DNA TGTGCCAGCAGTTACGTCTCGCCGGTATACAATGAGCAGTTCTTC. It specifies CASSYVSPVYNEQFF.

The chain links TRBV19 to TRBJ2-2; 10 bases fit TRBD2. With 5 bases clipped from V and 1 base from J, the junction kept 4 bases outside the gene matches. The V gene's germline CDR1 is LNHDA and CDR2 SQIVND (reference sequence). This CDR3 is 16 amino acids long. The CDR3 reads CASSHRLAGNTGELFF. DNA of the CDR3: TGTGCCAGTAGTCACCGACTAGCGGGGAACACCGGGGAGCTGTTTTTT. Together with reference TRBV19 and TRBJ2-2, the CDR3 gives the full variable domain: DGGITQSPKYLFRKEGQNVTLSCEQNLNHDAMYWYRQDPGQGLRLIYYSQIVNDFQKGDIAEGYSVSREKKESFPLTVTSAQKNPTAFYLCASSHRLAGNTGELFFGEGSRLTVL.